This T cell receptor (beta chain) was retrieved from a study of shared clonotypes between healthy human individuals. Study-level findings and limits: The study found roughly 5.3% of naive CD4 clonotypes shared across a few donors.

CD4+ cell separation produced CD45RA+ naive and CD45RA-negative memory subsets. With 2 bases removed from V and 4 bases from J, the gap between germline ends came to 15 bases. The length of the CDR3 is 16 residues. Germline CDR1 and CDR2: MNHNY and SVGAGI (reference sequence). A remark on this clone: Its antigen is not known.

Genomic DNA of every subset was divided equally among multiple immunoSEQ plates. TCRdb's copy holds only in-frame clones and misses some; the assay was immunoSEQ multiplex PCR. The profile shows about 2.4 million clones, over 85% of them singletons. The specimen sequenced was naive CD4+ T cells from PBMCs. The subset was: CD45RA+ positively selected. The TCR comes from a man between 18 and 35 years old in good health. Some clones in this sample may be carry-over from other donors' samples. The J gene is TRBJ1-3, the V gene TRBV6-6; no firm D call. CDR3 sequence reads: CASSYATTRAGNTIYF. Written as DNA, the CDR3 is TGTGCCAGCAGTTACGCCACGACGAGGGCCGGAAACACCATATATTTT.